The 7 T cell receptor beta chains presented below share a single source sample, sequenced in a study of vaccination effects on CD4 cells after COVID-19. Antigen-specific CD4+ T cells were first expanded with viral peptide pools by the ViraFEST assay and only then sequenced. Isolation of CD4+ T cells took place after nine to ten days of culture. Each vaccine recipient was nucleocapsid antibody negative and had no prior SARS-CoV-2 infection. Their cognate antigens are unknown. The method was immunoSEQ multiplex PCR; TCRdb's version includes in-frame clones alone and lacks a portion of them. The sample consists of 40,000 to 50,000 clones, around 70% of them appearing once. The sequencing here drew on CD4+ T cells from PBMCs cultured with HCoV-OC43 spike peptides, taken before COVID-19 vaccination. As for subset: HCoV-OC43 spike overlapping peptide pool stimulation. Every receptor here comes from a human donor who received a COVID-19 vaccine.

The chain links TRBV7-9 to TRBJ1-2, with D unclear. V shed 2 bases and J shed 4 bases, with 8 bases lying between them. CDR1 and CDR2 from the germline V gene are SEHNR and FQNEAQ (reference sequence). CDR3 size: 13 residues. CDR3 nucleotides: TGTGCCAGCAGCTTACAGGATGGCTATGGCTACACCTTC. The encoded protein is CASSLQDGYGYTF. Complete variable domain (other parts from reference TRBV7-9 and TRBJ1-2): DTGVSQNPRHKITKRGQNVTFRCDPISEHNRLYWYRQTLGQGPEFLTYFQNEAQLEKSRLLSDRFSAERPKGSFSTLEIQRTEQGDSAMYLCASSLQDGYGYTFGSGTRLTVV.

The J gene is TRBJ1-2, the V gene TRBV6-5, with a possible D match to TRBD1 (5 bases). The CDR3 length is 12 residues. CDR1 is MNHEY, CDR2 SVGAGI, per germline. V lost 3 bases and J 7 bases, leaving 9 bases between the germline ends. The CDR3 nucleotides read TGTGCCAGCAGTTATGGGGGTTTTGGCTACACCTTC. Translated, it gives CASSYGGFGYTF.

The chain is built from TRBV15 and TRBJ2-1; D is ambiguous. Germline V gives CDR1 LNHNV, CDR2 YYDKDF (reference sequence). V was shortened by 3 bases and J by 12 bases, with 15 bases between the two germline ends. The CDR3 covers 13 residues. In DNA, the CDR3 is TGTGCCACCAGCAGCCCTAATTTTCGTGCGCAGTTCTTC. Translated: CATSSPNFRAQFF.

This chain connects TRBV5-1 to TRBJ2-2, with 7 nucleotides matching TRBD2. The CDR3 contains 15 residues. V lost 6 bases, J lost 2 bases, and 7 bases stayed unmatched. The germline V gene has CDR1 SGHRS and CDR2 YFSETQ. The CDR3 nucleotides are TGCGCCAGCACCCGGACTAGTTCTAACACCGGGGAGCTGTTTTTT. Translated: CASTRTSSNTGELFF.

The chain uses TRBV5-5 and TRBJ1-1; D is possibly TRBD1 (5 bases). This CDR3 region has 15 residues. V was cut by 0 bases and J by 11 bases, with 20 bases left in between. Per germline, CDR1 SGHKS and CDR2 YYEKEE (reference sequence). The CDR3 region is CASSLGQGSSLRAFF. In DNA form, the CDR3 reads TGTGCCAGCAGCTTGGGGCAGGGCTCGTCGCTCCGGGCTTTCTTT. The full variable domain, completed using reference TRBV5-5 and TRBJ1-1, is DAGVTQSPTHLIKTRGQQVTLRCSPISGHKSVSWYQQVLGQGPQFIFQYYEKEERGRGNFPDRFSARQFPNYSSELNVNALLLGDSALYLCASSLGQGSSLRAFFGQGTRLTVV.

The chain is built from TRBV27 and TRBJ1-3; 7 bases are shared with TRBD1. The junction had 8 bases not matched to a gene; V was cut back by 5 bases and J by 10 bases. Per the germline V gene, CDR1 is MNHEY and CDR2 is SMNVEV (reference sequence). The CDR3 covers 13 residues. The CDR3, as DNA: TGTGCCAGCAGTCCGTCGGGACAGTTGACCATATATTTT. Amino acid sequence: CASSPSGQLTIYF.

This sequence joins TRBV9 and TRBJ1-3; D unresolved. The CDR3 covers 15 residues. V lost 4 bases, J lost 0 bases, and 11 bases lay in between. Germline CDR1 is SGDLS and CDR2 is YYNGEE. In DNA form, the CDR3 reads TGTGCCAGCAGCCCCCGACCTCTCTCTGGAAACACCATATATTTT. This translates into CASSPRPLSGNTIYF.